This T cell receptor beta chain is drawn from a study of cytomegalovirus exposure and HLA in healthy donors (dated by TCRdb to about 2017). In terms of the full investigation: A later analysis indicated that the 130 or so validation repertoires were generated on the platform also employed for the approximately 700 repertoires of the first cohort. The study aimed to test whether cataloging public T cell receptors could reveal signatures of past pathogen exposure. A separate validation cohort of some 130 different subjects was used in addition to the approximately 670-subject first cohort. High-throughput TCR immunosequencing, statistical association of individual TCRs with disease status, and machine learning were combined to predict cytomegalovirus infection status. Paper-wide results and their limitations: A total of roughly 160 TCR beta chains were listed by the study as associated with cytomegalovirus. All 120 or so repertoires were used to score co-occurrence in the validation cohort in a later analysis, because that analysis had no HLA typing for the cohort. In a later analysis, TCRs clustered in the first cohort were found to also tend to co-occur in the roughly 120 validation repertoires, with approximately 95% of cluster scores above 0. The classifier was reported to diagnose cytomegalovirus status with high specificity and sensitivity in both the original and validation cohorts. In vitro tests confirmed that a few of the cytomegalovirus-associated TCR beta chains recognize cytomegalovirus antigens. The authors suggested that the approach could potentially be extended to other disease states and immunological phenotypes. Across donors, most TCR sequences were observed very rarely, whereas some public TCRs were present in many individuals.

The library was made by the immunoSEQ multiplex PCR assay. The paper's data handling went like this. A statistical classification framework was built for diagnosing cytomegalovirus status from the catalog of TCR beta chain sequences. The immuneACCESS repertoire file appears here via TCRdb, limited to in-frame rearrangements. These files lack a portion of the clones; in checked studies, under half of the deficit traces to unresolved V genes, and the cause of the others is not known. V and J calls and clone size come straight from that table; D and trimming were deduced from the DNA. Here the sample has tens of thousands of clones; about 96% occur a single time. Around 0.78% of the sample is in the top ten clones. The donors belonged to the validation cohort of approximately 130 subjects, which was separate from the roughly 670-subject first cohort. On this clone: The antigen it binds to is not known. No qualities accompany the bases; no much larger clone lies one base away.

According to the germline V gene, CDR1 reads MDHEN and CDR2 reads SYDVKM. The V and J ends are trimmed by 8 bases and 3 bases, leaving 17 bases between them. Reading from cysteine to phenylalanine, the CDR3 counts 15 amino acids. Only CDR3 DNA is held: 45 bases, read in frame from base 1. Sequenced input: PBMCs. The sequence was collected from a man younger than 35 in good health and CMV-seronegative. Recombination joined TRBV28 with TRBJ1-3; the best D guess is TRBD1, with 6 bases matching. The base sequence is TGTGCCAGCGGGGGCGTGGGGGTGCGTGGAAACACCATATATTTT. Its translation reads: CASGGVGVRGNTIYF.